This T cell receptor (beta chain) was sequenced in a study of blood T cell repertoires in COVID-19 (dated by TCRdb to the early 2020s). Study-level background: Samples from collaborators originated in the United States, Italy and Spain and spanned both the acute and convalescent phases of COVID-19. The prospective study material was composed of cDNA or gDNA derived from T cells, B-cell-depleted T cells, or PBMCs. Deeply sampled blood TCRbeta repertoires from subjects exposed to, actively infected with, or recovered from COVID-19 were included in the dataset. The repertoires were released in a freely available public database intended as a resource for research on the immune response to SARS-CoV-2. Samples came from the ongoing ImmuneRACE study (first 160 participants) plus 1,254 subjects from 6 global collaborators. A de-identified subject ID, COVID-19 status, age in years and sex were almost always included in the sample metadata. HLA class I and class II types, where available, came from metadata supplied by the sample provider rather than from assay-based typing.

General findings and caveats noted by the study authors: How much clinical and demographic metadata was included differed by source and by participant, and the metadata was provided uncurated.

The junction shows trimming of 7 bases on V and 0 bases on J, plus 10 bases between the germline ends. Based on the germline V gene, the CDR1 and CDR2 sequences are MDHEN and SYDVKM. The CDR3 has 13 amino acids, counting the end cysteine and phenylalanine. Here the CDR3 DNA is all that survives: 39 bases in frame from base 1. TCRbeta CDR3 regions were amplified from genomic DNA using the immunoSEQ Assay, a bias-controlled multiplex PCR. Turning to the authors' computational methods: Nucleated cell counts per sample were estimated from amplification of reference gene primers within the assay. Sequence reads were collapsed and filtered to measure the absolute abundance of every unique TCRbeta CDR3 rearrangement. Productive Simpson clonality was computed per sample as the square root of Simpson's diversity index over productive rearrangements. The immuneACCESS repertoire file appears here via TCRdb, limited to in-frame rearrangements. These files lack a portion of the clones; in checked studies, under half of the deficit traces to unresolved V genes, and the cause of the others is not known. That table gives V, J and clone size, and the DNA gave D and trimming. The sample includes roughly 200,000 clones, with approximately 83% observed a single time. Over 2.5% of the sample is in the top ten clones.

Concerning this clone itself: This receptor's antigen is unknown. No base quality information exists; no much larger clone differs at one position.

The collaborating institutions used their own protocols to collect whole blood in K2EDTA tubes. For TCRbeta analysis, collaborators shipped samples in one of three forms: frozen whole blood, isolated PBMCs, or DNA extracted from either of those sample types. The chain uses TRBV28 and TRBJ2-7; possibly the D gene is TRBD2, per 5 matching bases. This TCR derives from a man aged 60 to 75 with acute or convalescent COVID-19. The sample was peripheral blood. The nucleotides read TGTGCCAGCATGGACTCAAGCTCCTACGAGCAGTACTTC. It specifies CASMDSSSYEQYF.